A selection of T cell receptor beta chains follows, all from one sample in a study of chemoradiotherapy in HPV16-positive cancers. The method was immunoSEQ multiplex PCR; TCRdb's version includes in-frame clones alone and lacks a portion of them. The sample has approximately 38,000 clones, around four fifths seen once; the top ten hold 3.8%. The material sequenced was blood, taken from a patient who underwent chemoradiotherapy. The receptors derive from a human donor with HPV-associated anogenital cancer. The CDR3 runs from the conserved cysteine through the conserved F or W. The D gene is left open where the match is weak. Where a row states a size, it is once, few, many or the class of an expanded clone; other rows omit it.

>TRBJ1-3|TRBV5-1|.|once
TGCGCCAGCAGCCTTACCACGGTCTCTGGAAACACCATATATTTT
CASSLTTVSGNTIYF
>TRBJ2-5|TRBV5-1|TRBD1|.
TGCGCCAGCAGCTTGGGACAGGGGATGGGGGAGACCCAGTACTTC
CASSLGQGMGETQYF
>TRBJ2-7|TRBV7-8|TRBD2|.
TGTGCCAGCAGCCGCGGGCCGGGGGGTGAGCAGTACTTC
CASSRGPGGEQYF
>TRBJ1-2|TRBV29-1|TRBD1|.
TGCAGCGTTGAAGAGCCAGACAGGGGTGTCGCCTACACCTTC
CSVEEPDRGVAYTF
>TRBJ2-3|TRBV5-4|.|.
TGTGCCAGCAGCTTAGAGGGGGGCACAGATACGCAGTATTTT
CASSLEGGTDTQYF
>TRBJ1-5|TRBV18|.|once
TGTGCCAGCTCACCTGGTCCAGCAAGCAATCAGCCCCAGCATTTT
CASSPGPASNQPQHF
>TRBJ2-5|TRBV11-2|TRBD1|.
TGTGCCAGCAGCTTCGGACAGGCCCAAGAGACCCAGTACTTC
CASSFGQAQETQYF
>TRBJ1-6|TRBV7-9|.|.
TGTGCCAGCGCTGGGGGCACCCCTAATTCACCCCTCCACTTT
CASAGGTPNSPLHF
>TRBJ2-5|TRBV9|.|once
TGTGCCAGCACCCCAGGGGGCGGGGGGGCTTTGGGGGAGACCCAGTACTTC
CASTPGGGGALGETQYF
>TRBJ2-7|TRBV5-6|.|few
TGTGCCAGCAGCTTGGGGGGCGGCTACGAGCAGTACTTC
CASSLGGGYEQYF
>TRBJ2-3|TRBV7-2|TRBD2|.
TGTGCCAGCAGCTTAAGCGGGGGGCCCTTTCTCACAGATACGCAGTATTTT
CASSLSGGPFLTDTQYF
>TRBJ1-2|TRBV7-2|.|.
TGTGCCAGCAGCTACCCAGTCAGTAACTATGGCTACACCTTC
CASSYPVSNYGYTF
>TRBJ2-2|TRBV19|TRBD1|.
TGTGCCAGTAGTGGGGGACAGGGTTCCGGGGAGCTGTTTTTT
CASSGGQGSGELFF
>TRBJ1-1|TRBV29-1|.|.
TGCAGCGCTTACAGGGTAGGGAGCACTGAAGCTTTCTTT
CSAYRVGSTEAFF